This T cell receptor beta chain originates from a study of blood T cell repertoires in COVID-19. Study context: Sites in the United States, Italy and Spain provided acute and convalescent COVID-19 samples. T cells, B-cell-depleted T cells, or PBMCs provided the cDNA or gDNA that served as material.

As handled by the study authors: Amplification from reference gene primers served as the basis for estimated nucleated cell counts. Produced via immunoSEQ multiplex PCR; TCRdb's table is partial and in-frame only. That table gives V, J and clone size, and the DNA gave D and trimming. The sample consists of about 53,000 clones, 75% to 90% of them appearing once. Trimming removed 0 bases from V and 10 bases from J, with 13 bases in between. CDR3 length: 15 amino acids. Germline assignment: CDR1 LGHNA and CDR2 YSLEER. The material sequenced was peripheral blood. This sequence joins TRBV4-3 and TRBJ1-6; D uncertain. The receptor's source is a man of 80 years or more with acute or convalescent COVID-19. Here the CDR3 reads CASSQEGLPLSPLHF. The CDR3 coding sequence is TGCGCCAGCAGCCAAGAGGGCCTACCTTTATCACCCCTCCACTTT.